These T cell receptor beta chains were read from a single sample in a study of graft-versus-host responses after intestinal transplantation. The data were produced by immunoSEQ multiplex PCR, yet TCRdb's version contains in-frame clones alone and is incomplete. Counted here are some 13,000 clones, 70% to 75% occurring once; the ten biggest clones make up roughly 7%. Sequenced here: ileum tissue, sampled 16 days after intestinal transplant. The receptors come from a human patient who received an intestinal transplant, so some T cells may come from the graft donor. The CDR3 runs from the conserved cysteine through the conserved F or W. The size field is filled for only some rows; it gives once, few, many or a size class.

abundance	v_gene	CDR3aa
once	TRBV5-1	CASSTAGYRDSLRPSGNTIYF
.	TRBV15	CATSRDWSHTEAFF
.	TRBV4-1	CASSQDRGMTGYSTEAFF
few	TRBV5-4	CASSQVPVSGAEQYF
.	TRBV5-1	CASSLAGGLPYEQYF
.	TRBV19	CASSLTGEQETQYF
.	TRBV5-1	CASSGRAGTQYF
.	TRBV4-1	CASSKNTEAFF
.	TRBV28	CASSLLGLNQPQHF
.	TRBV4-1	CASSQGARLAGGLDTQYF
few	TRBV6-5	CASKGNAETQYF
few	TRBV5-6	CASSRLGGGTDTQYF
.	TRBV21-1	CASSKEQGASTDTQYF
.	TRBV6-6	CASSHREGNEQFF
.	TRBV1	CTSSRRRAGGLETQYF
.	TRBV5-4	CASSLTGGTEAFF
.	TRBV28	CASSFPQQPYGYTF
.	TRBV5-1	CASSLAGETGSGNTIYF
.	TRBV29-1	CSVKNTGTGGYEQYF
once	TRBV5-1	CASSFGAGPLNEQFF
.	TRBV14	CASSQAPPTAYNEQFF
.	TRBV6-6	CASTTIAGGTDTQYF
.	TRBV15	CATSGYRGNTGELFF
few	TRBV10-3	CAIEWRQGNNQPQHF
few	TRBV29-1	CSVTGRQGEKLFF
.	TRBV25-1	CASSFSPHSGSGYEQYF
.	TRBV7-8	CASSLDRGRTEAFF
.	TRBV4-2	CASSQTYSYEQYF
.	TRBV2	CASFLNGYNEQFF
.	TRBV5-4	CASSLLAGRTETQYF
.	TRBV19	CASSIPGGPYNEQFF
few	TRBV5-1	CASSLGGYSPLHF
.	TRBV19	CASNPRDRVYNEQFF
once	TRBV27	CASSFGQGGHEQYF
.	TRBV19	CASKKGVAGSDQPQHF
.	TRBV10-3	CAISEPRLADHNEQFF
.	TRBV7-2	CASSLGGGGAFAKNIQYF
.	TRBV28	CASSRGQGREQYF
.	TRBV5-1	CASSFHRSNGQGGTQYF
once	TRBV27	CASSPRTSEGSSYNSPLHF
once	TRBV4-3	CASSQGVGQGETEAFF
.	TRBV5-4	CASSFPGQGLYF
.	TRBV29-1	CSVTRTGELFF
.	TRBV30	CAWSEQGFGGYTF
.	TRBV28	CASTAGYNEQFF
.	TRBV5-1	CASSLANTEAFF
.	TRBV7-2	CASSLRWGDEQYF
.	TRBV11-3	CASRWVTGEQYF
.	TRBV29-1	CSVYGGWNYGYTF
.	TRBV2	CASSGTVLGQPQHF
.	TRBV29-1	CSVGGLAVETQYF
.	TRBV7-9	CASSLTLVGYGYTF
.	TRBV6-5	CASSASGGAGETQYF